The clone carrying this TCR beta chain was seen ten or more times. V was clipped by 5 bases and J by 3 bases, with 12 bases between them. The CDR3 length is 14 residues. This sample was included in a study of identical twins. Unique molecular identifiers were present on the cDNA, which also gained a universal primer site by template switching. TCRdb processed the 5' RACE reads anew with MiXCR; each CDR3 protein has one entry. This repertoire shows more than 650,000 distinct CDR3 sequences, around 6% found once; its top ten account for 1.5% to 2%. The source is a man between 18 and 29 years old in good health. Sample: naive T cells sorted from blood. The gene calls are TRBV12-3 or TRBV12-4 and TRBJ2-3; D not resolved. The CDR3 protein is CASSQGWGTDTQYF. The CDR3 nucleotides are TGTGCCAGCAGTCAAGGGTGGGGAACAGATACGCAGTATTTT.